This TCR beta chain was sequenced for a study of blood T cell repertoires in COVID-19. As processed by the authors: How many nucleated cells were present was estimated from reference gene primer amplification. Clones were sequenced by immunoSEQ multiplex PCR, and TCRdb holds only the in-frame ones, with some missing. The V and J calls and clone size were taken over from that table, and D and trimming were inferred from the DNA. Of roughly 200,000 clones in the sample, 75% to 85% were seen once. Seattle's enrolled individuals joined amid active infection and were then monitored longitudinally. The CDR3 has 15 amino acids. The germline V gene has CDR1 MGHRA and CDR2 YSYEKL. V shed 0 bases and J shed 7 bases, with 16 bases lying between them.

This clonotype was obtained from a woman aged 40 to 50 with COVID-19, enrolled during active disease. The J gene is TRBJ2-7, the V gene TRBV4-1; D possibly corresponds to TRBD1 (5 bases). What was sequenced was peripheral blood. The CDR3 coding sequence is TGCGCCAGCAGCCAAGATCGAACAGGTCTTAGGGAGCAGTACTTC. Its translation is CASSQDRTGLREQYF.